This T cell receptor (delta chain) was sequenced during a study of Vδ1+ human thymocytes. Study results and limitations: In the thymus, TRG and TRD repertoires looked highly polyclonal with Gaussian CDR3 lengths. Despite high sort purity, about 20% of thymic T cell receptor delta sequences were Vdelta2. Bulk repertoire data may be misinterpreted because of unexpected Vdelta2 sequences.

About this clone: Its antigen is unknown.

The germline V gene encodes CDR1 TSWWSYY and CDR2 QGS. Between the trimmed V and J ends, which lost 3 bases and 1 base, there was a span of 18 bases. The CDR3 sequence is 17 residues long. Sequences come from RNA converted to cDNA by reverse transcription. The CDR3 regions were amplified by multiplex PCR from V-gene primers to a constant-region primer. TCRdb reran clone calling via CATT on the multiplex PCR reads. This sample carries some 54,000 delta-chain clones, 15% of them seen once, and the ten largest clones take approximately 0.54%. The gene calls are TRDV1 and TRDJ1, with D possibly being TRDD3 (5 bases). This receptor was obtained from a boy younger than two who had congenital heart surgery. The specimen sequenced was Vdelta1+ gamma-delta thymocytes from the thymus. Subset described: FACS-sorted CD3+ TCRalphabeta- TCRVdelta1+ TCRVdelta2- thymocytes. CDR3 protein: CALGDLGERACTDKLIF. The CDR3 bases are TGTGCTCTTGGGGACCTCGGGGAAAGGGCTTGCACCGATAAACTCATCTTT.